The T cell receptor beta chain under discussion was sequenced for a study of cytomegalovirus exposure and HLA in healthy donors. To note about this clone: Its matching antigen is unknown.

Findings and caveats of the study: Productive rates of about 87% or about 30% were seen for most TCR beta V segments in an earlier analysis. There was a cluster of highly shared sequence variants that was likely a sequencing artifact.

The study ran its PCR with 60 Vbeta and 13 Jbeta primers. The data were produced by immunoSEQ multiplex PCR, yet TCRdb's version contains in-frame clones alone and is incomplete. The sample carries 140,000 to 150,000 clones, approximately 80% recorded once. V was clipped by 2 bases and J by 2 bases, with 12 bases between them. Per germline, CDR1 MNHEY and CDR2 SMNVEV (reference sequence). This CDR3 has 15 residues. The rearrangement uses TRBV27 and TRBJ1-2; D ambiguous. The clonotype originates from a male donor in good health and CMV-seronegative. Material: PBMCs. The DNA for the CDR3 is TGTGCCAGCAGTTTAAATTCCGAGATCAACTATGGCTACACCTTC. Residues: CASSLNSEINYGYTF.